The 23 T cell receptor beta chains presented below share a single source sample, sequenced in a study of cytomegalovirus exposure and HLA in healthy donors. Libraries were prepared by immunoSEQ multiplex PCR; TCRdb keeps only in-frame clonotypes and omits some of them. The table has over 120,000 clones, about 94% seen once. Sequences were obtained from PBMCs. The receptors were sampled from a man aged 18 to 29 in good health and CMV-seropositive.

The chain has TRBV27 and TRBJ1-1, with 9 nucleotides matching TRBD1. The CDR3 has 13 residues. The junction had 5 bases not matched to a gene; V was cut back by 9 bases and J by 3 bases. Germline assignment: CDR1 MNHEY and CDR2 SMNVEV (reference sequence). The CDR3 spells CARQGAEDTEAFF. As DNA, the CDR3 is TGTGCCAGACAGGGGGCGGAGGACACTGAAGCTTTCTTT.

CDR3 loop: CASSSSLLLAKNIQYF. The DNA for the CDR3 is TGTGCCAGCAGCTCCTCGTTGCTACTAGCCAAAAACATTCAGTACTTC. V is TRBV7-2 and J is TRBJ2-4; no clear D gene. V shed 4 bases and J shed 0 bases, with 13 bases lying between them. The CDR3 length is 16 residues. Germline CDR1 reads SGHTA; CDR2 reads FQGNSA. Drawing the rest from reference TRBV7-2 and TRBJ2-4, the complete variable domain is GAGVSQSPSNKVTEKGKDVELRCDPISGHTALYWYRQSLGQGLEFLIYFQGNSAPDKSGLPSDRFSAERTGGSVSTLTIQRTQQEDSAVYLCASSSSLLLAKNIQYFGAGTRLSVL.

V usage is TRBV5-4 and J usage is TRBJ1-1; 9 bases line up with TRBD1. CDR1 is SGHNT and CDR2 is YYREEE in the germline V gene (reference sequence). With V trimmed by 3 bases and J by 4 bases, 4 bases remained unmatched. The CDR3 sequence is 14 residues long. CDR3 bases: TGTGCCAGCAGCTCACAGGGGGCCGGCACTGAAGCTTTCTTT. Protein product: CASSSQGAGTEAFF.

The chain's CDR3 is CAISEGPGYNEQFF. The CDR3 region has the DNA TGTGCCATCAGTGAGGGGCCAGGTTACAATGAGCAGTTCTTC. The chain couples TRBV10-3 to TRBJ2-1; unclear D gene. Germline values: CDR1 ENHRY, CDR2 SYGVKD. The CDR3 runs 14 residues. V gave up 2 bases and J gave up 4 bases, with 9 bases separating them.

The V gene is TRBV30, the J gene TRBJ1-6; D is uncertain. The CDR3 consists of 15 residues. V was shortened by 0 bases and J by 0 bases, with 6 bases between the two germline ends. Germline values: CDR1 GTSNPN, CDR2 SVGIG (reference sequence). The DNA for the CDR3 is TGTGCCTGGAGTGTAGCTAACTCCTATAATTCACCCCTCCACTTT. It specifies CAWSVANSYNSPLHF.

The gene calls are TRBV28 and TRBJ2-7, with a possible D match to TRBD1 (5 bases). Germline CDR1 is MDHEN and CDR2 is SYDVKM. Trimming shortened V by 7 bases and J by 0 bases, and 7 bases separated the two germline ends. CDR3 size: 12 residues. The CDR3 reads CASTQGSYEQYF. CDR3 DNA sequence: TGTGCCAGCACCCAGGGCTCCTACGAGCAGTACTTC.

The rearrangement joins TRBV4-1 to TRBJ1-2, with 7 bases aligning to TRBD1. Germline-derived CDR1 and CDR2 are MGHRA and YSYEKL. The CDR3 sequence is 18 residues long. V lost 1 base to trimming and J lost 4 bases; unmatched junction nucleotides: 15. The CDR3, as DNA: TGCGCCAGCAGCCAAGTAATTCAGGGGGTTGTGGGACCCTATGGCTACACCTTC. Translated: CASSQVIQGVVGPYGYTF.

The chain combines TRBV9 with TRBJ2-3; D gene unclear. V dropped 3 bases and J dropped 0 bases, with 14 bases sitting between them. Germline values: CDR1 SGDLS, CDR2 YYNGEE. This CDR3 spans 16 amino acids. This CDR3 is CASSAGNRISTDTQYF. The CDR3 nucleotides read TGTGCCAGCAGCGCCGGAAACAGAATAAGCACAGATACGCAGTATTTT.

The gene calls are TRBV5-1 and TRBJ1-1, with TRBD1 matching over 8 bases. V gave up 5 bases and J gave up 2 bases; unmatched junction bases: 5. There are 14 residues in the CDR3. Germline V gene lookup returns CDR1 SGHRS and CDR2 YFSETQ. Here the CDR3 reads CASSQDRANTEAFF. For the CDR3, the DNA is TGCGCCAGCAGTCAGGACAGGGCCAACACTGAAGCTTTCTTT.

The chain carries TRBV21-1 and TRBJ2-1; the table's D call TRBD2 went unverified against the DNA. TRBV21-1 is described as a pseudogene. The CDR3 extends over 11 amino acids. The CDR3 sequence: CASSLKLAQFF. As DNA, the CDR3 is TGTGCCAGCAGTTTAAAGCTAGCGCAGTTCTTC.

The chain employs TRBV7-9 and TRBJ1-1; tentatively, D is TRBD1 (5 bases). CDR1 SEHNR and CDR2 FQNEAQ come from the germline V gene (reference sequence). This CDR3 has 13 amino acids. V lost 6 bases and J lost 10, with 18 bases in between. CDR3 DNA sequence: TGTGCCAGCAGTATCGAGGGAGGGGCGAGAGCTTTCTTT. Amino acid sequence: CASSIEGGARAFF.

The CDR3 DNA reads TGTGCCTGGACTCTGGCTTATACCTCCTACGAGCAGTACTTC. Protein product: CAWTLAYTSYEQYF. V is TRBV30 and J is TRBJ2-7; D remains unclear. CDR3 length: 14 residues. CDR1 is GTSNPN and CDR2 is SVGIG in the germline V gene (reference sequence). V was pared by 4 bases and J by 0 bases, with 13 bases between.

About this clone itself: Other DNA sequences within the sample encode an identical CDR3. The CDR3 DNA reads as TGTGCCAGCAGCTTAGACAGTTCCTACGAGCAGTACTTC. It specifies CASSLDSSYEQYF. The chain joins TRBV11-3 to TRBJ2-7; D uncertain. V dropped 0 bases and J dropped 1 base, with 4 bases sitting between them. The CDR3 totals 13 residues. The germline V gene has CDR1 SGHNT and CDR2 YENEEA.

J is TRBJ2-3 and V is TRBV28; tentative D call: TRBD1 (5 bases). From germline, CDR1 is MDHEN and CDR2 SYDVKM. The CDR3 is made up of 14 amino acids. Trimming left V 2 bases short and J 0 bases short, with 6 bases between. This CDR3 reads CASSLQGSTDTQYF. The DNA of the CDR3 is TGTGCCAGCAGTTTACAGGGTAGCACAGATACGCAGTATTTT.

V usage is TRBV5-1 and J usage is TRBJ2-7; tentatively, D is TRBD2 (5 bases). CDR3 size: 13 residues. The germline CDR1 and CDR2 sequences are SGHRS and YFSETQ. V lost 4 bases and J 4 bases, leaving 12 bases between the germline ends. As DNA, the CDR3 is TGCGCCAGCAGCGCCGGGGTGGGATACGAGCAGTACTTC. Its protein product is CASSAGVGYEQYF.

This clone was detected only once. The rearrangement joins TRBV28 to TRBJ2-7, with TRBD2 matching over 7 bases. The CDR3 has 14 amino acids. Germline V CDR1 and CDR2: MDHEN, SYDVKM. Trimming at V came to 2 bases and at J to 4 bases, leaving 5 bases not matched to a gene. This CDR3 is CASSLAQGLYEQYF. CDR3 in DNA: TGTGCCAGCAGTTTAGCGCAGGGACTATACGAGCAGTACTTC. Together with reference TRBV28 and TRBJ2-7, the CDR3 gives the full variable domain: DVKVTQSSRYLVKRTGEKVFLECVQDMDHENMFWYRQDPGLGLRLIYFSYDVKMKEKGDIPEGYSVSREKKERFSLILESASTNQTSMYLCASSLAQGLYEQYFGPGTRLTVT.

The V gene is TRBV6-5, the J gene TRBJ1-1; a possible D gene is TRBD1 (6 bases). Germline CDR1 is MNHEY and CDR2 is SVGAGI. This CDR3 region has 14 residues. V lost 5 bases to trimming and J lost 6 bases, with 16 bases between them. For the CDR3, the DNA is TGTGCCAGCAGTGGACCTTCAGGGGTGGCTGAAGCTTTCTTT. Encoded protein: CASSGPSGVAEAFF.

This clone was detected once. V gene TRBV6-4 combines with J gene TRBJ2-1, with 10 bases matching TRBD2. Germline V gene sequence: CDR1 MRHNA, CDR2 SNTAGT. V shed 6 bases, J shed 7 bases, and the junction held 9 bases outside the gene matches. This CDR3 is 15 amino acids long. Here the CDR3 DNA reads TGTGCCAGCAGCGTCCTAGCGGGAGTGGTGAATGAGCAGTTCTTC. Encoded protein: CASSVLAGVVNEQFF.

The V call is TRBV5-1, the J call TRBJ2-2, with 11 bases that match TRBD2. CDR1 and CDR2 from the germline V gene are SGHRS and YFSETQ. V lost 4 bases and J lost 5; bases outside the gene matches: 7. The CDR3 totals 16 residues. The CDR3 nucleotides read TGCGCCAGCAGCCTACTAGCGGGAGCTCTGACCGGGGAGCTGTTTTTT. It translates to CASSLLAGALTGELFF.

This CDR3 reads CASSAGSRGTEAFF. CDR3 DNA: TGTGCCAGCAGTGCCGGCAGCAGGGGAACTGAAGCTTTCTTT. The gene calls are TRBV2 and TRBJ1-1; the D gene is possibly TRBD1 (6 bases). Germline assignment: CDR1 SNHLY and CDR2 FYNNEI. The CDR3 length is 14 residues. The V gene lost 4 bases and the J gene lost 5 bases, with 14 bases spanning the gap.

This clone was detected a few times. V gene TRBV11-2 combines with J gene TRBJ2-5, with a possible D match to TRBD1 (6 bases). This CDR3 has 14 amino acids. Germline loops: CDR1 SGHAT, CDR2 FQNNGV. Trimming removed 2 bases from V and 9 bases from J, with 16 bases in between. CDR3 nucleotide sequence: TGTGCCAGCAGCTTATCCCCCAGCTCAGGGGCCCAGTACTTC. It is translated as CASSLSPSSGAQYF.

V usage is TRBV19 and J usage is TRBJ2-3, with 7 bases lining up with TRBD2. V shed 1 base and J 3 bases; nucleotides not matched to a gene: 7. This CDR3 contains 16 residues. CDR1 and CDR2 (germline): LNHDA, SQIVND (reference sequence). The CDR3 DNA reads as TGTGCCAGTAGTATAGGGCGGGAGTGGGTTACAGATACGCAGTATTTT. It codes for CASSIGREWVTDTQYF.

The chain is built from TRBV30 and TRBJ2-2, with a weak D call TRBD1 (6 bases). Trimming stripped 1 base from V and 7 bases from J, with 13 bases between. Looked up from germline, CDR1 is GTSNPN and CDR2 is SVGIG (reference sequence). The CDR3 totals 14 residues. This chain's CDR3 is CAWSGQGLGGELFF. The CDR3 DNA reads as TGTGCCTGGAGTGGGCAGGGGTTAGGCGGGGAGCTGTTTTTT.